This paragraph covers one TCR beta chain sequence. Its antigen remains undetermined. The record has no base qualities; no much larger clone is one base away. Library generation was performed with the immunoSEQ multiplex PCR assay. For TCR sequencing, RNA was extracted from every sample and reverse transcribed into cDNA to serve as template. First-strand cDNA was synthesized using SuperScript III with a 2:1 mix of oligo-dT and random hexamers. A synthetic immune receptor repertoire was used to measure amplification bias, and any remaining bias was corrected computationally. On the study's bioinformatics: Raw reads were preprocessed for error removal, and CDR3 was defined according to IMGT conventions as running from the conserved cysteine to phenylalanine. To get clonality, Shannon entropy was normalized by log2 of the number of productive unique TCRs and the result was subtracted from 1. Scalp TCRbeta sequences were cross-referenced with sorted blood CD4 and CD8 repertoires so that the CD4 or CD8 identity of scalp clones could be inferred. TCRdb retrieved this table from immuneACCESS and kept in-frame rearrangements only. Not all clones are present; in checked studies, unresolved V genes account for under half, and no reason is known for the remainder. The V and J calls and clone size are taken from that table; D and trimming were inferred from the DNA. The sample data list 170,000 or so clones, and around 50% of these were observed just once. Roughly 14% of the sample is taken by the ten largest.

The sample is drawn from a study of CD8+ T cells in alopecia areata (dated by TCRdb to 2017 to 2018). For context, the study as a whole: Treated patients were enrolled in an open-label pilot trial of oral tofacitinib at 5 to 10 mg twice daily for moderate-to-severe alopecia areata. Clonality in the scalp was compared among normal scalp (n=4), patchy alopecia areata scalp (n=8), and alopecia totalis/universalis scalp (n=8). TCRbeta CDR3 regions were amplified by immunoSEQ multiplex PCR with 35 Vbeta forward and 13 Jbeta reverse primers. Human TCRbeta sequencing covered scalp tissue and sorted CD4+ and CD8+ peripheral blood T cells from patchy and totalis/universalis alopecia areata patients and healthy controls. In both human patients and the C3H/HeJ mouse model, the study applied high-throughput TCRbeta sequencing to look at T cell clonal expansion in alopecia areata. RNA was extracted with the PAXgene miRNA kit for fixed scalp, the miRNeasy kit for PBMCs, and the RNeasy kit for mouse skin. Biopsies were taken from tofacitinib-treated patients at baseline and at 4 and 24 weeks of treatment, and a later scalp biopsy was taken in several of the tofacitinib-treated patients. Tofacitinib was administered for 6 to 18 months, and 6 months of follow-up off drug were then conducted to assess delayed response and recurrence.

V and J lose 4 bases and 2 bases, and a span of 14 bases separates them. The CDR3 measures 14 amino acids from cysteine to phenylalanine. Solely the CDR3 DNA is kept, with 42 bases framed from the first base. The germline V gene gives CDR1 as SQVTM and CDR2 as ANQGSEA. Overall study results and their limits: Shared TCR sequences between patients were less evident than in mice, which may be partly attributable to HLA diversity in the patient population. Resident alphabeta T cells in normal human skin are also sequenced, complicating scalp TCR repertoire analysis, unlike mouse skin dominated by gammadelta T cells. Compared with normal scalp, lesional scalp had higher clonality and more expanded CD8+ clones, particularly in alopecia totalis/universalis, a pattern that suggests antigenic drive.

Read against the paper, the sample's time point label means: baseline before oral tofacitinib. Lesional scalp punch biopsies and peripheral blood were obtained from alopecia areata patients. PBMCs were isolated by density centrifugation and stained for CD3, CD4 and CD8, after which CD4+ and CD8+ T cells were sorted on a FACSAria. The chain couples TRBV29-1 to TRBJ2-5, with the D gene tentatively TRBD1 or TRBD2, based on 5 matching bases in each. The source material was CD4+ T cells sorted from blood, sampled at week 0. The receptor was derived from a human donor with alopecia areata. CDR3 protein: CSVVRLGEQETQYF. At the DNA level, the sequence is TGCAGCGTTGTAAGGTTGGGGGAACAAGAGACCCAGTACTTC.